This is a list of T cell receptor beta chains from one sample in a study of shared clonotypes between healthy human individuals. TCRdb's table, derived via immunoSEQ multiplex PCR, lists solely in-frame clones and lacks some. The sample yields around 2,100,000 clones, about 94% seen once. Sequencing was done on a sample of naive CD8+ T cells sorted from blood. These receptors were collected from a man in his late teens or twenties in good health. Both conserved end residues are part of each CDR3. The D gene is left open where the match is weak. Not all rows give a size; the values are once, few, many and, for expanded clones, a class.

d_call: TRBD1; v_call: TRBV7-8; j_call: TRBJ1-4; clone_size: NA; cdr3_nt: TGTGCCAGCAGCAAGAGCAGGGGGTATGAAAAACTGTTTTTT; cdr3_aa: CASSKSRGYEKLFF
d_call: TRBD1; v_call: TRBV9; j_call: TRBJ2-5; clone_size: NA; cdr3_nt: TGTGCCAGCAGCGCCGAAGGGACAGGGTCAGAGACCCAGTACTTC; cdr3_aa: CASSAEGTGSETQYF
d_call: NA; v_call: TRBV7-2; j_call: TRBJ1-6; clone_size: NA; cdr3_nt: TGTGCCAGCAGCTTATGGGGGGCCGATTCACCCCTCCACTTT; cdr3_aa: CASSLWGADSPLHF
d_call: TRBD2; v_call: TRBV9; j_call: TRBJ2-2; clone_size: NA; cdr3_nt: TGTGCCAGCAGCGGAGGGGGAGCGGGGGAATACACCGGGGAGCTGTTTTTT; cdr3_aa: CASSGGGAGEYTGELFF
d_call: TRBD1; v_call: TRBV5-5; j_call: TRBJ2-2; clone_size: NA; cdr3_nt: TGTGCCAGCAGCTTTCCCGACAGGGGACCCGGGGAGCTGTTTTTT; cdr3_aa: CASSFPDRGPGELFF
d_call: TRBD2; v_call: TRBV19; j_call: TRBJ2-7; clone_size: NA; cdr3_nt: TGTGCCAGTAGTGCCGGTGTGGCGGGAGGAGCCTACGAGCAGTACTTC; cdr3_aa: CASSAGVAGGAYEQYF
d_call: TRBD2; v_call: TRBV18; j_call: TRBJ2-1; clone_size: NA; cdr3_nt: TGTGCCAGCTCACCTAGCGGGGGGCCCTACAATGAGCAGTTCTTC; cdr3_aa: CASSPSGGPYNEQFF
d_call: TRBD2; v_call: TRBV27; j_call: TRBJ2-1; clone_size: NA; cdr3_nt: TGTGCCAGCAGTCCCACGGCGGGAGGCTCGAATGAGCAGTTCTTC; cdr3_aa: CASSPTAGGSNEQFF
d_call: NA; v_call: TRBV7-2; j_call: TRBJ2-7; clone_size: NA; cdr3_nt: TGTGCCAGCAGCTTACTAGCCTACGAGCAGTACTTC; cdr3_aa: CASSLLAYEQYF
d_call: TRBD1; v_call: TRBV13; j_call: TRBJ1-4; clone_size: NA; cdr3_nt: TGTGCCAGCAGCTGGGACAGGGGTAATGAAAAACTGTTTTTT; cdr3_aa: CASSWDRGNEKLFF
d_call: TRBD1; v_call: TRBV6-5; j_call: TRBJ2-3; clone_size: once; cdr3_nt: TGTGCCAGCAGCAACCCGGGACAGGGAACAGATACGCAGTATTTT; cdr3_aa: CASSNPGQGTDTQYF
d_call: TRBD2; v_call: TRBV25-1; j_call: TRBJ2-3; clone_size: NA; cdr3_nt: TGTGCCAGCAGTGAAAGGGAGGGAGGGGATACGCAGTATTTT; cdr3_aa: CASSEREGGDTQYF
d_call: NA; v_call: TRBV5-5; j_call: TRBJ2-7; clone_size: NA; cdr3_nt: TGTGCCAGCAGCTTCGGGGACTCCTACGAGCAGTACTTC; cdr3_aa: CASSFGDSYEQYF
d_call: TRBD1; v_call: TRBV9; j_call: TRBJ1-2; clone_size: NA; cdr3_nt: TGTGCCAGCAGCCCCGGGACAGGGCTCAACTATGGCTACACCTTC; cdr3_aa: CASSPGTGLNYGYTF
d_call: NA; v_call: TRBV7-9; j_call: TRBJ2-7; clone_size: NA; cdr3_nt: TGTGCCAGCAGCTCCTCTCTCTACGAGCAGTACTTC; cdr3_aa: CASSSSLYEQYF
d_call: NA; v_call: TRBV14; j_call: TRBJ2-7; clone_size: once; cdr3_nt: TGTGCCAGCAGCCCACAGCCTCGACCTGGGTACGAGCAGTACTTC; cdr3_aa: CASSPQPRPGYEQYF
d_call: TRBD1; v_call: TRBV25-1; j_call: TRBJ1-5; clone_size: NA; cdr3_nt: TGTGCCAGCATAGGACAGGTTAATCAGCCCCAGCATTTT; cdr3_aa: CASIGQVNQPQHF
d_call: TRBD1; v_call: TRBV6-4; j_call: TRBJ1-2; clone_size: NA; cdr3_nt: TGTGCCAGCAGTGACCCGGATTTTGAACGGGACAGAAGCCTTAACTATGGCTACACCTTC; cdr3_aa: CASSDPDFERDRSLNYGYTF
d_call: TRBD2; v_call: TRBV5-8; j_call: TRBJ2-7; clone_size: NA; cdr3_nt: TGTGCCAGCTTACCGGGACTAGCCGTTCCCGACGAGCAGTACTTC; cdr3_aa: CASLPGLAVPDEQYF
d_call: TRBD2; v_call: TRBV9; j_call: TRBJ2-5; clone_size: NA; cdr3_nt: TGTGCCAGCAGCGCTGGGACTAGCGGGGGAGAGACCCAGTACTTC; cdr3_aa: CASSAGTSGGETQYF
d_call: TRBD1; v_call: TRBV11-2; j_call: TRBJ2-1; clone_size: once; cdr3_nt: TGTGCCAGCAGCTCAAGGACAGGGGGCGTATCGGACAATGAGCAGTTCTTC; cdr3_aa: CASSSRTGGVSDNEQFF
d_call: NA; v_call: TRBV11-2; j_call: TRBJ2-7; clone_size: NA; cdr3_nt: TGTGCCAGCAGCCCTTTCCCGGGACAGCAGGCCCGGAGGGACTACGAGCAGTACTTC; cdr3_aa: CASSPFPGQQARRDYEQYF
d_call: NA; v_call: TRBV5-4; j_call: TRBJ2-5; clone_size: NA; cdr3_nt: TGTGCCAGCAGCTCTGGCGACCAAGAGACCCAGTACTTC; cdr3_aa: CASSSGDQETQYF
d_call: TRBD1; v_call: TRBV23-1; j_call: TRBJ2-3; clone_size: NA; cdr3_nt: TGCGCCAGCAGTCAGACACGGGACAGTTTCACAGATACGCAGTATTTT; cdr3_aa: CASSQTRDSFTDTQYF
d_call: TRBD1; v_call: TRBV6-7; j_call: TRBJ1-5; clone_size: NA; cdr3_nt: TGTGCCAGCAGTTCGGACAGGGTGGTCTCTCTGCCCCAGCATTTT; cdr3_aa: CASSSDRVVSLPQHF
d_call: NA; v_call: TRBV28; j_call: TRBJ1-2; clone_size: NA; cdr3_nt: TGTGCCAGCAGTTTTGACGGGGGAAGCTATGGCTACACCTTC; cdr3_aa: CASSFDGGSYGYTF
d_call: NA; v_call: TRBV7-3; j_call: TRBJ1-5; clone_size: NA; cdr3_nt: TGTGCCAGCAGCCCGCAGGCGGGAGCGCCCCAGCATTTT; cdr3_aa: CASSPQAGAPQHF
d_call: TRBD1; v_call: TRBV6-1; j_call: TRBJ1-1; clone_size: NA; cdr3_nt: TGTGCCAGCAGTGACTGGATATTGGACAGGGGGGCTTTCTTT; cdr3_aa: CASSDWILDRGAFF
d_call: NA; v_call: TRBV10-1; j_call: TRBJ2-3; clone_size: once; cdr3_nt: TGCGCCAGCAGTGATACGGCAGGCTGGCCAGATACGCAGTATTTT; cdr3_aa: CASSDTAGWPDTQYF
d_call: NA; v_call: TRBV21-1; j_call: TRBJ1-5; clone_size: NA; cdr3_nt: TGTGCCAGCAGCCTTCGAAAGGGTGACACTCAGCCCCAGCATTTT; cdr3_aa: CASSLRKGDTQPQHF
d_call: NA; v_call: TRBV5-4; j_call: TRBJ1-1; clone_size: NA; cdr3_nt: TGTGCCAGCAGCTTGGGACAGGCAGGGTACACTGAAGCTTTCTTT; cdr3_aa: CASSLGQAGYTEAFF
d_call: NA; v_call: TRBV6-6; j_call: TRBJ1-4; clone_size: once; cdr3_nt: TGTGCCAGCAGCCCGCAGCCAGAAAAACTGTTTTTT; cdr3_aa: CASSPQPEKLFF
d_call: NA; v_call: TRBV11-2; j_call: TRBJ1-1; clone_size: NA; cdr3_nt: TGTGCCAGCAGCTTAGAGTCGAACACTGAAGCTTTCTTT; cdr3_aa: CASSLESNTEAFF
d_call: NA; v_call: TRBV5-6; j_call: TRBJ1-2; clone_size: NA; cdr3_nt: TGTGCCAGCAGTTCTGGGGGGGACTACACCTTC; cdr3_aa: CASSSGGDYTF
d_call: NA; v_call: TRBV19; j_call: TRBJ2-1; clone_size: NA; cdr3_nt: TGTGCCAGTAGTATTGGGCCCAACTCCTACAATGAGCAGTTCTTC; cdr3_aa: CASSIGPNSYNEQFF
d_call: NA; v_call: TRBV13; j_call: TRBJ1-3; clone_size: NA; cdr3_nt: TGTGCCAGCAGCCCCTGGGGAAACACCATATATTTT; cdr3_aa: CASSPWGNTIYF
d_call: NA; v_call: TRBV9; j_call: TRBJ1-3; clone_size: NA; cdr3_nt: TGTGCCAGCAGCATCGGGGGCACGCCTGGAAACACCATATATTTT; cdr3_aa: CASSIGGTPGNTIYF
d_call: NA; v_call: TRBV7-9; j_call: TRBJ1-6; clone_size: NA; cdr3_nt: TGTGCCAGCAGGACAGCTTATAATTCACCCCTCCACTTT; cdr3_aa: CASRTAYNSPLHF
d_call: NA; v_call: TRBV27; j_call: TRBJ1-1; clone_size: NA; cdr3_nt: TGTGCCAGCAGGGATCGTATTAACACTGAAGCTTTCTTT; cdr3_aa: CASRDRINTEAFF
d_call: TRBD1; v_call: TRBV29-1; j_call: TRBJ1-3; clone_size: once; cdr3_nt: TGCAGCGTTGTACCGGGAGGACAGGAGTATTCTGGAAACACCATATATTTT; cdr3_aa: CSVVPGGQEYSGNTIYF
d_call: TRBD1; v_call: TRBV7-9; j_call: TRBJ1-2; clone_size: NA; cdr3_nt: TGTGCCAGCAGCCCCACGGATGGACAGGCATTCTACTATGGCTACACCTTC; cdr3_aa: CASSPTDGQAFYYGYTF
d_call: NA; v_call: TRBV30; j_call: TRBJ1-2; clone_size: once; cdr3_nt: TGTGCCTGGAGTGGGGGGGACGGCTACACCTTC; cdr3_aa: CAWSGGDGYTF
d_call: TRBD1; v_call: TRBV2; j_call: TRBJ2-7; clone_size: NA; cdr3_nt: TGTGCCAGCAGACCTGGACAGGCTTCCACCTACGAGCAGTACTTC; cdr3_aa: CASRPGQASTYEQYF
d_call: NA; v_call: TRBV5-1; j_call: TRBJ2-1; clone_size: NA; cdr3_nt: TGCGCCAGCAGCTCCCAGGACAATGAGCAGTTCTTC; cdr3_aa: CASSSQDNEQFF
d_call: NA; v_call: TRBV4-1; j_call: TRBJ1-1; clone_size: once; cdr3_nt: TGCGCCAGCAGCCAAGGGGGGGTAGGGACTGAAGCTTTCTTT; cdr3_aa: CASSQGGVGTEAFF
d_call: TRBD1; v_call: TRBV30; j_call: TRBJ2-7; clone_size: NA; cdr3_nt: TGTGCCTGGAGTGTAGGTCCGGGACAGGACTACGAGCAGTACTTC; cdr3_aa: CAWSVGPGQDYEQYF
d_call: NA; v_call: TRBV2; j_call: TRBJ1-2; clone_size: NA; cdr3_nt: TGTGCCAGCAGACGTTTATCCTATGGCTACACCTTC; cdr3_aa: CASRRLSYGYTF
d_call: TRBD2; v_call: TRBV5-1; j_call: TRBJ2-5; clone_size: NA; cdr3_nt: TGCGCCAGCAGCTTGGAAGCGGGAGCCTCGGAGACCCAGTACTTC; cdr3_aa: CASSLEAGASETQYF
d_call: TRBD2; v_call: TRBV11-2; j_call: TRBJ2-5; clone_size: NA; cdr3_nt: TGTGCCAGCAGCTTAGGGCTAGCGGGAGGACAAGAGACCCAGTACTTC; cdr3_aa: CASSLGLAGGQETQYF
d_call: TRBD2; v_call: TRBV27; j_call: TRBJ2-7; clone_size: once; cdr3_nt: TGTGCCAGCAGCCTAGCGGGCGAGCAGTACTTC; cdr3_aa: CASSLAGEQYF
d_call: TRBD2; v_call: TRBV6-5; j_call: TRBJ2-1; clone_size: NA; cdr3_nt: TGTGCCAGCAACAGACTAGCGGGAGCCTACAATGAGCAGTTCTTC; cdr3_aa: CASNRLAGAYNEQFF
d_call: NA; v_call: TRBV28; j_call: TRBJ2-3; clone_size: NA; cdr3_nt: TGTGCCAGCAGTACCCCGAAAGCAGGCACAGATACGCAGTATTTT; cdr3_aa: CASSTPKAGTDTQYF
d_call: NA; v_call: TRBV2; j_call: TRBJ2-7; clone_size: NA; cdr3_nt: TGTGCCAGCAGTGATGCCAGTATCTACGAGCAGTACTTC; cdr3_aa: CASSDASIYEQYF
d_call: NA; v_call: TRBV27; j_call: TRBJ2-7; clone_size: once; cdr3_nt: TGTGCCAGCAGTGTATTAGGTTCCCCACAATCCTATCACGAGCAGTACTTC; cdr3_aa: CASSVLGSPQSYHEQYF
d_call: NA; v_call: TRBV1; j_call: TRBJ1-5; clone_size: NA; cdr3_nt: TGCACCAGCAGCCAAGATTTGGGGCCCGGCAATCAGCCCCAGCATTTT; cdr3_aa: CTSSQDLGPGNQPQHF